The clone carrying this T cell receptor (beta chain) was detected a few times. This table comes from immunoSEQ multiplex PCR, and its TCRdb copy is limited to in-frame clones, with some not included. The sample carries around 330,000 clones, roughly 90% recorded once. Germline CDR1 and CDR2: LNHDA and SQIVND (reference sequence). Trimming removed 5 bases from V and 3 bases from J, with 15 bases in between. The CDR3 has 15 residues. The sample belongs to a study of blood T cell repertoires in COVID-19. Input material: PBMCs or T cells enriched from blood (not recorded which). This sequence originates from a man aged 55-75 years who had recovered from COVID-19. The chain couples TRBV19 to TRBJ2-3; the D gene is possibly TRBD1 (5 bases). CDR3 nucleotides: TGTGCCAGTAGTCTGGACATCCCAGGGACAGATACGCAGTATTTT. Translating it yields CASSLDIPGTDTQYF. Together with reference TRBV19 and TRBJ2-3, the CDR3 gives the full variable domain: DGGITQSPKYLFRKEGQNVTLSCEQNLNHDAMYWYRQDPGQGLRLIYYSQIVNDFQKGDIAEGYSVSREKKESFPLTVTSAQKNPTAFYLCASSLDIPGTDTQYFGPGTRLTVL.